The rows below give T cell receptor beta chains drawn from one sample of a study of CD8 T cells in Susac syndrome. TCRdb analysed the immunoSEQ multiplex PCR reads with MiXCR anew, one entry per CDR3 protein. The sample records approximately 230,000 distinct CDR3 sequences, 90% to 95% being singletons. Sequencing was done on a sample of CD4+ T cells from PBMCs. The receptor source for this set is a human donor with multiple sclerosis. Each CDR3 is given with its conserved first and last residue. A D gene is named only where the DNA matches it firmly. Some rows have no size entry. The others give once, few or many, or a class for an expanded clone.

d_call	j_call	clone_size	v_call	cdr3_aa	cdr3_nt
-	TRBJ2-5	-	TRBV5-4	CASSLTQGKETQYF	TGTGCCAGCAGCTTAACCCAGGGAAAAGAGACCCAGTACTTC
TRBD1	TRBJ2-2	-	TRBV6-1	CASSVTGVGELFF	TGTGCCAGCAGTGTCACAGGGGTCGGGGAGCTGTTTTTT
TRBD1	TRBJ2-7	-	TRBV4-1	CASSQGPGRARGTYEQYF	TGCGCCAGCAGCCAAGGTCCGGGCAGAGCCAGGGGGACCTACGAGCAGTACTTC
-	TRBJ1-2	few	TRBV6-5	CASSYSLEAFRGGYTF	TGTGCCAGCAGTTACTCGCTCGAGGCCTTCAGGGGCGGCTACACCTTC
TRBD2	TRBJ2-1	-	TRBV5-1	CASSFELAGVAGEQFF	TGCGCCAGCAGCTTTGAGCTAGCGGGGGTTGCGGGGGAGCAGTTCTTC
-	TRBJ2-2	-	TRBV5-1	CASSLAGLSNTGELFF	TGCGCCAGCAGCTTGGCCGGCCTATCGAACACCGGGGAGCTGTTTTTT
-	TRBJ2-2	-	TRBV5-1	CASSLELITGELFF	TGCGCCAGCAGCTTGGAGCTAATCACCGGGGAGCTGTTTTTT
-	TRBJ1-1	-	TRBV5-1	CASRLVPPTGVNTEAFF	TGCGCCAGCAGGTTAGTGCCACCAACCGGGGTGAACACTGAAGCTTTCTTT
-	TRBJ2-6	once	TRBV7-3	CASSTTVNSGANVLTF	TGTGCCAGCAGCACGACAGTTAACTCTGGGGCCAACGTCCTGACTTTC
-	TRBJ2-2	-	TRBV5-1	CASSLGLGPTGELFF	TGCGCCAGCAGCTTGGGTCTGGGGCCTACCGGGGAGCTGTTTTTT
TRBD2	TRBJ2-5	once	TRBV5-1	CASSLVQRERYQETQYF	TGCGCCAGCAGCTTAGTCCAGCGGGAGAGGTACCAAGAGACCCAGTACTTC
-	TRBJ2-7	-	TRBV29-1	CSVSEGPFYEQYF	TGCAGCGTTTCTGAAGGGCCGTTTTACGAGCAGTACTTC
-	TRBJ2-7	-	TRBV21-1	CASSKGSGATYEQYF	TGTGCCAGCAGCAAAGGCTCAGGGGCCACCTACGAGCAGTACTTC
TRBD1	TRBJ2-1	-	TRBV29-1	CSSGGTGVGNEQFF	TGCAGCTCCGGCGGGACAGGAGTGGGCAATGAGCAGTTCTTC
TRBD1	TRBJ1-2	-	TRBV11-2	CASSSRRGQGNGYTF	TGTGCCAGCAGCTCAAGACGGGGACAGGGCAATGGCTACACCTTC
-	TRBJ1-2	-	TRBV12-3/TRBV12-4	CASSPDRDTYGYTF	TGTGCCAGCAGCCCCGATCGGGACACCTATGGCTACACCTTC
-	TRBJ1-2	-	TRBV3-1	CASSQVGGYGYTF	TGTGCCAGCAGCCAAGTTGGTGGCTATGGCTACACCTTC
-	TRBJ1-5	-	TRBV7-2	CASSLVLGPLPQHF	TGTGCCAGCAGCTTAGTTTTGGGACCCCTGCCCCAGCATTTT
TRBD2	TRBJ2-1	once	TRBV19	CASSPTERSGRGYNEQFF	TGTGCCAGTAGTCCAACGGAGCGAAGCGGGAGGGGGTACAATGAGCAGTTCTTC
TRBD1	TRBJ2-1	-	TRBV7-2	CASGETTGGGNEQFF	TGTGCCAGCGGAGAGACGACAGGGGGCGGCAATGAGCAGTTCTTC
-	TRBJ2-5	-	TRBV30	CAWSGGGPQETQYF	TGTGCCTGGAGTGGAGGTGGGCCGCAAGAGACCCAGTACTTC
-	TRBJ1-2	-	TRBV3-1	CASSQDSGRGYTF	TGTGCCAGCAGCCAAGATTCAGGACGTGGCTACACCTTC
-	TRBJ1-1	-	TRBV30	CAWSAQLGGGTEAFF	TGTGCCTGGAGTGCCCAATTGGGGGGAGGCACTGAAGCTTTCTTT
-	TRBJ1-2	-	TRBV7-9	CASSLSQPMDGYTF	TGTGCCAGCAGCTTATCCCAGCCCATGGATGGCTACACCTTC
TRBD1	TRBJ2-1	-	TRBV19	CAARDRVGANYNEQFF	TGTGCCGCCCGGGACAGGGTTGGAGCCAATTACAATGAGCAGTTCTTC
TRBD2	TRBJ2-1	-	TRBV2	CASLAGTSGTSYNEQFF	TGTGCCAGCCTCGCCGGGACTAGCGGGACCTCCTACAATGAGCAGTTCTTC
-	TRBJ2-5	-	TRBV6-6	CASSYSHRGGQETQYF	TGTGCCAGCAGTTACTCGCACAGGGGGGGACAAGAGACCCAGTACTTC
-	TRBJ2-2	few	TRBV5-4	CASSLDGSNTGELFF	TGTGCCAGCAGCTTGGATGGATCGAACACCGGGGAGCTGTTTTTT
TRBD1	TRBJ1-4	-	TRBV14	CASGRTGGATNEKLFF	TGTGCCAGCGGCCGGACAGGAGGTGCAACTAATGAAAAACTGTTTTTT
TRBD1	TRBJ1-1	-	TRBV5-1	CASSWTGASGTEAFF	TGCGCCAGCAGCTGGACAGGGGCATCGGGCACTGAAGCTTTCTTT
TRBD2	TRBJ2-7	-	TRBV7-6	CASSSGLAGGLSYEQYF	TGTGCCAGCAGCTCAGGACTAGCGGGGGGCCTCTCCTACGAGCAGTACTTC
TRBD1	TRBJ2-3	-	TRBV7-2	CASRDGGQGAADTQYF	TGTGCCAGCAGGGACGGGGGACAGGGGGCCGCAGATACGCAGTATTTT
TRBD1	TRBJ2-7	few	TRBV19	CASSLDRGYEQYF	TGTGCCAGTAGTTTGGACAGGGGTTACGAGCAGTACTTC
-	TRBJ1-5	-	TRBV19	CASRNTGHSNQPQHF	TGTGCCAGTAGGAATACAGGGCATAGCAATCAGCCCCAGCATTTT
-	TRBJ1-1	-	TRBV7-9	CASSASVNTEAFF	TGTGCCAGCAGCGCCTCCGTGAACACTGAAGCTTTCTTT